This TCR beta chain was captured by sequencing in a study of identical twins. The germline gives CDR1 DFQATT, CDR2 SNEGSKA (reference sequence). CDR3 length equals 14 residues. With 0 bases removed from V and 2 bases from J, the gap between germline ends came to 11 bases. Regarding the study as a whole: Partly confounded zero-insertion analyses could result from invariant MAIT and iNKT cells. Cord blood beta clonotypes that were abundant carried fewer insertions, and memory repertoires showed no such trend.

TCRdb independently ran MiXCR on the 5' RACE reads; one entry per CDR3 protein. The sample includes roughly 710,000 distinct CDR3 sequences, 5.5% to 6.5% of them seen just once. The table lists this clonotype with many counts. Its matching antigen is unknown. The clonotype comes from a man between 18 and 35 years old in good health. The sequenced sample was naive T cells sorted from blood. This sequence joins TRBV20-1 and TRBJ2-7, with D unresolved. The CDR3 here is CSARDPPGTYEQYF. CDR3 DNA: TGCAGTGCTAGAGATCCCCCGGGCACCTACGAGCAGTACTTC.